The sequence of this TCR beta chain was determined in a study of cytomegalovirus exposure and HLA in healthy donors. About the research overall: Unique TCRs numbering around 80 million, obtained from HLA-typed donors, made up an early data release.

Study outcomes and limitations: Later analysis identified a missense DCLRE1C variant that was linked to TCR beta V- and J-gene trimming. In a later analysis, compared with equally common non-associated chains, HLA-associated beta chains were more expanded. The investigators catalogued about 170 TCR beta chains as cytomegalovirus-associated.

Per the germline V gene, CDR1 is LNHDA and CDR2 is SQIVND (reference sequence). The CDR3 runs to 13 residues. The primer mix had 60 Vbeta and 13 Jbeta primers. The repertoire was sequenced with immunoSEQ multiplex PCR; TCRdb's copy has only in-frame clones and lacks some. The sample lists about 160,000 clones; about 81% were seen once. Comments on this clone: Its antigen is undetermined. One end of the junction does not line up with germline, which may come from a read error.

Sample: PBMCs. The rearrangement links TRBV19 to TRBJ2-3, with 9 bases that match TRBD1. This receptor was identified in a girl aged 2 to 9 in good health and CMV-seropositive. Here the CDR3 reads CASMDRGDSPPHF. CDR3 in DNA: TGTGCCAGTATGGACAGGGGAGATTCCCCACCGCATTTT.